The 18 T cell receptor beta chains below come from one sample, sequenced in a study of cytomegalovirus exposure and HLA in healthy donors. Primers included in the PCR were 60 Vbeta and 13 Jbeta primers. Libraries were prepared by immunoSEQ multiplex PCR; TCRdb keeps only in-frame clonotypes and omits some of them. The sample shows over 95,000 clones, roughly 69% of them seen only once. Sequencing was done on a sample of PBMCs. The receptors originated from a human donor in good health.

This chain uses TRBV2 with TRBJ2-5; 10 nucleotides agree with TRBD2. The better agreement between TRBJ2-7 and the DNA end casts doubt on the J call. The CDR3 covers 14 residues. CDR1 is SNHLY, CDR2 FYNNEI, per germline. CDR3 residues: CASDPSGSSYEQYF. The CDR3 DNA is TGTGCCAGCGACCCTAGCGGGAGCTCGTACGAGCAGTACTTC.

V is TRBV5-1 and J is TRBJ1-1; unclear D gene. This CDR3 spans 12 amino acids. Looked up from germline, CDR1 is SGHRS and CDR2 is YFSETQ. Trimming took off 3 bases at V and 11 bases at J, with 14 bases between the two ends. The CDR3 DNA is TGCGCCAGCAGCTCCCCCGGACTGGCTGCTTTCTTT. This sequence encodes CASSSPGLAAFF. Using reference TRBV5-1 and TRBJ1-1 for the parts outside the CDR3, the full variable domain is KAGVTQTPRYLIKTRGQQVTLSCSPISGHRSVSWYQQTPGQGLQFLFEYFSETQRNKGNFPGRFSGRQFSNSRSEMNVSTLELGDSALYLCASSSPGLAAFFGQGTRLTVV.

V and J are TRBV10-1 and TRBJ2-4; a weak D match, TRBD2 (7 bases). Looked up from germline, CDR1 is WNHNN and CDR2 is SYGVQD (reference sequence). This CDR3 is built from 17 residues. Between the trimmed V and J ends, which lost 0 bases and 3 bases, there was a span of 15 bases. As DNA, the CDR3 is TGCGCCAGCAGTGAGTCGACGAAGGGGGGGGTCAAAAACATTCAGTACTTC. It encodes CASSESTKGGVKNIQYF.

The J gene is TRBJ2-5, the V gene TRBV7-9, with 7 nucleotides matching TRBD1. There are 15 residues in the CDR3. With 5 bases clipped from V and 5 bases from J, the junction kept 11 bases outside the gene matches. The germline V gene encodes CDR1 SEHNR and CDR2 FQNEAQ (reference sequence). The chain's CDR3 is CASSIRGLGVETQYF. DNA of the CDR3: TGTGCCAGCAGCATCAGGGGGTTGGGCGTGGAGACCCAGTACTTC.

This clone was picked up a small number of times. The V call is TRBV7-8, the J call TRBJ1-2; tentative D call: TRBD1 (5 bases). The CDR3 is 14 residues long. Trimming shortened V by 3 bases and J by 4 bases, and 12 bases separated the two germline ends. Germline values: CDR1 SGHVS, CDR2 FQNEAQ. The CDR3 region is CASSLSRAAYGYTF. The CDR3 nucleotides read TGTGCCAGCAGCTTGTCCAGGGCCGCCTATGGCTACACCTTC.

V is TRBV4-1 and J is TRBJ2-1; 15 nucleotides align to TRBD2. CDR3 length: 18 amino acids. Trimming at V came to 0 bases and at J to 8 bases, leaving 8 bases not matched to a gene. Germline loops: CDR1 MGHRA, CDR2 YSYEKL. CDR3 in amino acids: CASSQEGLAGGGSHEQFF. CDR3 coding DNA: TGCGCCAGCAGCCAAGAGGGACTAGCGGGAGGAGGATCCCATGAGCAGTTCTTC.

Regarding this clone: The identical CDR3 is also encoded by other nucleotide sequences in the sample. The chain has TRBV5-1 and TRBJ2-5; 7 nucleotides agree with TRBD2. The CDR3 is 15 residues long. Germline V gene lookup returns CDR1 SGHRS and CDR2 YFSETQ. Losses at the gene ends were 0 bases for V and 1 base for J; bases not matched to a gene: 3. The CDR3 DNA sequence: TGCGCCAGCAGCTTGGGCTCGGGGGGCCAAGAGACCCAGTACTTC. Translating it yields CASSLGSGGQETQYF.

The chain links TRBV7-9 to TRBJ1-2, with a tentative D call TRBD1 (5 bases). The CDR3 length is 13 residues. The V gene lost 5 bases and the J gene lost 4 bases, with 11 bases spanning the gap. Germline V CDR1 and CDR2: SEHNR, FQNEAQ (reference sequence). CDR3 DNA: TGTGCCAGCAGCGCCGGGGGGGGCTATGGCTACACCTTC. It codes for CASSAGGGYGYTF.

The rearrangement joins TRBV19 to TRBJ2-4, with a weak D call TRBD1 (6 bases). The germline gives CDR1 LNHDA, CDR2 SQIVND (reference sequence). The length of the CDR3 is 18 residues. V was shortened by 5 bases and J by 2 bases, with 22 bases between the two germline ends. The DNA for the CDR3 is TGTGCCAGTAGTCCCGGGACACTCACGGGGAGTACCAAAAACATTCAGTACTTC. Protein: CASSPGTLTGSTKNIQYF. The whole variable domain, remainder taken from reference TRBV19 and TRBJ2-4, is DGGITQSPKYLFRKEGQNVTLSCEQNLNHDAMYWYRQDPGQGLRLIYYSQIVNDFQKGDIAEGYSVSREKKESFPLTVTSAQKNPTAFYLCASSPGTLTGSTKNIQYFGAGTRLSVL.

The CDR3 loop reads CASSWGTGSTEAFF. The DNA of the CDR3 is TGCGCCAGCAGCTGGGGGACAGGATCCACTGAAGCTTTCTTT. This chain uses TRBV5-1 with TRBJ1-1; 8 positions agree with TRBD1. Germline V gene sequence: CDR1 SGHRS, CDR2 YFSETQ. The CDR3 loop spans 14 amino acids. With V trimmed by 3 bases and J by 4 bases, 5 bases remained unmatched.

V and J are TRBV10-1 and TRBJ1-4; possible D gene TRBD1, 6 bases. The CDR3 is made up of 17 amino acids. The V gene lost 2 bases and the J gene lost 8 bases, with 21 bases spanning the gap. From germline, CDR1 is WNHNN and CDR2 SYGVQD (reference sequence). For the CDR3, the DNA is TGCGCCAGCAGTGAGACACCGAACAGGGTAGCGTCCGAAAAACTGTTTTTT. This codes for CASSETPNRVASEKLFF.

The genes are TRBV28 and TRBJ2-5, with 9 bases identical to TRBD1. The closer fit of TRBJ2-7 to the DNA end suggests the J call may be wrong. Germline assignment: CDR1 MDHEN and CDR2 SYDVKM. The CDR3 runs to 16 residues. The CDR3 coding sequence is TGTGCCAGCAGTTTATTGGGACAGGGTTCTCCCTACGAGCAGTACTTC. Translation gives CASSLLGQGSPYEQYF.

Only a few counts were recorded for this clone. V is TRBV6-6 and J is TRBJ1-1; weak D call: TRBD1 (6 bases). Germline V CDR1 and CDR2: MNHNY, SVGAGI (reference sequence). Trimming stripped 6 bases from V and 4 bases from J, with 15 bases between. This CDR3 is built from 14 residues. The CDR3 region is CASSPGGGGTEAFF. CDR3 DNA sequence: TGTGCCAGCAGCCCCGGGGGAGGGGGCACTGAAGCTTTCTTT.

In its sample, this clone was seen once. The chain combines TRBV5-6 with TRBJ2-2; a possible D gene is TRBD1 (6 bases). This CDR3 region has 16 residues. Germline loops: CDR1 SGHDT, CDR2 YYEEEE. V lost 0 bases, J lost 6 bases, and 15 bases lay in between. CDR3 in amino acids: CASSLVNRDTSGELFF. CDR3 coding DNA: TGTGCCAGCAGCTTGGTCAACCGGGACACGTCCGGGGAGCTGTTTTTT.

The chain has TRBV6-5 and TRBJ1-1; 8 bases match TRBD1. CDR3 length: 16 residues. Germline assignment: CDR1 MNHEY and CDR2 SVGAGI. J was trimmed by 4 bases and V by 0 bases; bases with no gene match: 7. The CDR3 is CASSYSLRGLGTEAFF. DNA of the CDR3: TGTGCCAGCAGTTACTCCCTCAGGGGGCTCGGCACTGAAGCTTTCTTT.

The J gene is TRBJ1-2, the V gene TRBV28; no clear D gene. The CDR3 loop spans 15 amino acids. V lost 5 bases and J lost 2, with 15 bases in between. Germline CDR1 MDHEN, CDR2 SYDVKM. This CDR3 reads CASSPPPSRNYGYTF. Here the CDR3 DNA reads TGTGCCAGCAGTCCCCCTCCGTCCCGGAACTATGGCTACACCTTC.

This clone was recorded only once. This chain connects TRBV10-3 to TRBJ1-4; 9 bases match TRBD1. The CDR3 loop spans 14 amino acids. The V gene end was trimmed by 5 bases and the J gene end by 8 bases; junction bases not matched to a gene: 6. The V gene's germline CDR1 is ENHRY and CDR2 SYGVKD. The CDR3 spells CAISPGTGNEKLFF. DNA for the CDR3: TGTGCCATCAGTCCCGGGACAGGGAACGAAAAACTGTTTTTT.

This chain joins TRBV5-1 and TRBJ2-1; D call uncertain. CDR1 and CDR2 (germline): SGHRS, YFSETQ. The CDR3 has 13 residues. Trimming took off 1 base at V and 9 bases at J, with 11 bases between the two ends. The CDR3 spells CASSLSVSAEQFF. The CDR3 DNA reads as TGCGCCAGCAGCTTGAGTGTCAGCGCTGAGCAGTTCTTC. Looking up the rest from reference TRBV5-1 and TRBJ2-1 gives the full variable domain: KAGVTQTPRYLIKTRGQQVTLSCSPISGHRSVSWYQQTPGQGLQFLFEYFSETQRNKGNFPGRFSGRQFSNSRSEMNVSTLELGDSALYLCASSLSVSAEQFFGPGTRLTVL.